The rows below give T cell receptor beta chains drawn from one sample of a study of T-cell memory formation after mild COVID-19. A single record per CDR3 protein comes from TCRdb applying MiXCR to the 5' RACE reads. The sample consists of 50,000 to 60,000 distinct CDR3 sequences, about 27% of them appearing once. Sequencing was carried out using PBMCs or a T cell subset sorted from them (not recorded which). Every receptor here comes from a man aged 18-30 years who had mild COVID-19 (a few samples of this study predate the infection). Cell type and time point are not known. The CDR3 runs from the conserved cysteine through the conserved F or W. A D gene is named only where the DNA matches it firmly. Some rows mark clone size as missing; the rest say once, few, many or name a class of expanded clone.

J gene	V gene	clone size	D gene	CDR3 DNA	CDR3 protein
TRBJ2-7	TRBV2	-	-	TGTGCCAGCAGTCCGGGGGGCCTCGAGCAGTACTTC	CASSPGGLEQYF
TRBJ2-5	TRBV5-1	-	TRBD2	TGCGCCAGCAGCTCTGCTGGGCTAGCGGGGGGGCCTTCAGAGACCCAGTACTTC	CASSSAGLAGGPSETQYF
TRBJ2-1	TRBV4-3	-	TRBD1	TGCGCCAGCAGTCCCTCCGGGACAGGGCCCAATGAGCAGTTCTTC	CASSPSGTGPNEQFF
TRBJ2-1	TRBV24-1	-	TRBD1	TGTGCCACCCGTAAGGCCAGGGGGAAGAAGAATGAGCAGTTCTTC	CATRKARGKKNEQFF
TRBJ1-1	TRBV9	-	-	TGTGCCAGCAGCCCGCGAAGGGGGTGGACTGAAGCTTTCTTT	CASSPRRGWTEAFF
TRBJ2-6	TRBV7-9	-	-	TGTGCCAGCAGCTTAGCCGAGACTGTACCTGGGGCCAACGTCCTGACTTTC	CASSLAETVPGANVLTF
TRBJ1-2	TRBV6-5	-	-	TGTGCCAGCAGTTACTCTGGAGGGGTCCGCGGCTACACCTTC	CASSYSGGVRGYTF
TRBJ2-5	TRBV6-5	-	TRBD1	TGTGCCAGCAGGACACAGGGGAACCAAGAGACCCAGTACTTC	CASRTQGNQETQYF
TRBJ1-5	TRBV7-2	few	-	TGTGCCAGCAGCTTATCCGGACGCAATCAGCCCCAGCATTTT	CASSLSGRNQPQHF
TRBJ2-5	TRBV29-1	-	-	TGCAGCGTTGAAGAGACACTCCAAGAGACCCAGTACTTC	CSVEETLQETQYF
TRBJ2-7	TRBV27	-	TRBD2	TGTGCCAGCAGTCCACGGACTAGCAGAGTGTACGAGCAGTACTTC	CASSPRTSRVYEQYF
TRBJ2-7	TRBV6-6	-	-	TGTGCCAGCAGTGATGTCCCCTACGAGCAGTACTTC	CASSDVPYEQYF
TRBJ2-5	TRBV29-1	-	-	TGCAGCGTGGCGGGTGGACTTTCCGCGCAAGAGACCCAGTACTTC	CSVAGGLSAQETQYF
TRBJ2-2	TRBV4-1	-	TRBD1	TGCGCCAGCAGCCCGGAGGACAGGGGAGGCACCGGGGAGCTGTTTTTT	CASSPEDRGGTGELFF
TRBJ2-6	TRBV5-1	-	-	TGCGCCAGCACCTTGATTGGGGCCCCCGTCCCGGACCGGGCCAACGTCCTGACTTTC	CASTLIGAPVPDRANVLTF
TRBJ1-2	TRBV12-3/TRBV12-4	few	TRBD1	TGTGCCATCGAGACAGGGGGAGGCTACACCTTC	CAIETGGGYTF
TRBJ2-3	TRBV19	-	TRBD1	TGTGCCAGTAGTATCGGACAGGGGGATGCGGATACGCAGTATTTT	CASSIGQGDADTQYF
TRBJ2-7	TRBV6-5	many	-	TGTGCCAGCAGTTACTTACGGGCTGCGGTCAACGAGCAGTACTTC	CASSYLRAAVNEQYF
TRBJ2-1	TRBV4-2	many	-	TGTGCCAGCAGCCCTAGTCAGGAGCGGTACAATGAGCAGTTCTTC	CASSPSQERYNEQFF
TRBJ1-1	TRBV4-1	many	-	TGCGCCAGCAGCCAAGAAGATGGTGGGAACACTGAAGCTTTCTTT	CASSQEDGGNTEAFF
TRBJ1-2	TRBV5-1	once	TRBD1	TGCGCCAGCAGCACGGCACTCGGACAGGACCGCGGCTACACCTTC	CASSTALGQDRGYTF
TRBJ2-7	TRBV20-1	-	TRBD1	TGCAGTGCTAGAGACCAGGGACAGATCCCCGTCTACGAGCAGTACTTC	CSARDQGQIPVYEQYF
TRBJ2-2	TRBV6-5	-	-	TGTGCCAGCAGTTACTCGATCAGGGCCCCCGGGGAGCTGTTTTTT	CASSYSIRAPGELFF
TRBJ2-3	TRBV9	-	-	TGTGCCAGCAGCGTAGGGCTAGCGAAGACAGATACGCAGTATTTT	CASSVGLAKTDTQYF
TRBJ2-2	TRBV4-1	-	-	TGCGCCAGCAGCCAAGAATGGTGGGGACTCGGGGAGCTGTTTTTT	CASSQEWWGLGELFF
TRBJ2-1	TRBV6-2/TRBV6-3	-	-	TGTGCCAGCAGTCTAGGACCTGCGGCCTACAATGAGCAGTTCTTC	CASSLGPAAYNEQFF
TRBJ2-2	TRBV5-6	-	-	TGTGCCAGCAGCTTGGATGCGGGTTTGAACGGGGAGCTGTTTTTT	CASSLDAGLNGELFF
TRBJ2-5	TRBV5-1	-	TRBD2	TGCGCCAGCAGCCCGACTAGCGGGGGCCCCCAAGAGACCCAGTACTTC	CASSPTSGGPQETQYF
TRBJ1-2	TRBV4-3	-	-	TGCGCCAGCAGCCAAGATTCTACGGAAGATCGCGGCTACACCTTC	CASSQDSTEDRGYTF
TRBJ1-2	TRBV5-1	-	TRBD1	TGCGCCAGCAGCCCGTATCAGGGGGCCCGTGGCTACACCTTC	CASSPYQGARGYTF